One sample yielded the 17 T cell receptor beta chains listed below, sequenced in a study of blood T cells in healthy people across ages. It was with a sample-barcoded 5' primer and a J-beta primer mix that a second PCR of about 6 to 12 cycles was run. In TCRdb, the 5' RACE reads were re-called with MiXCR into one record per CDR3 protein. The data show about 1.6 million distinct CDR3 sequences, around 35% seen once. Sequencing input: blood. These receptors all come from a woman aged 25 to 39 in good health.

The sample holds a few counts of this clonotype. This chain uses TRBV3-1 with TRBJ2-5; no definite D call. The DNA end lines up better with TRBJ2-7; the J call may be wrong. This CDR3 spans 16 amino acids. Germline lookup yields CDR1 LGHDT and CDR2 YNNKEL (reference sequence). The chain's CDR3 is CASSQEAQAGWDEQYF. CDR3 nucleotides: TGTGCCAGCAGCCAAGAAGCGCAGGCTGGATGGGACGAGCAGTACTTC.

The CDR3 here is CASTGSGTDTQYF. CDR3 bases: TGCGCCAGCACGGGTAGCGGGACAGATACGCAGTATTTT. The chain uses TRBV5-1 and TRBJ2-3; TRBD2 agrees at 7 bases. Trimming removed 6 bases from V and 3 bases from J; junction bases left unmatched: 4. Germline V CDR1 and CDR2: SGHRS, YFSETQ. The CDR3 is 13 residues long.

The chain has TRBV20-1 and TRBJ2-1; 13 bases fit TRBD2. The CDR3 loop spans 17 amino acids. V lost 3 bases and J lost 9; bases outside the gene matches: 14. Germline V lookup: CDR1 DFQATT, CDR2 SNEGSKA (reference sequence). CDR3 nucleotides: TGCAGTGCTAGGGGCACTAGCGGGAGGGCCTCTGTGGGTGAGCAGTTCTTC. Translating it yields CSARGTSGRASVGEQFF.

Here the CDR3 reads CASSLDRFHTYNEQFF. In DNA, the CDR3 is TGTGCCAGCAGCTTAGATCGGTTTCACACCTACAATGAGCAGTTCTTC. The rearrangement uses TRBV11-2 and TRBJ2-1; D uncertain. V gave up 0 bases and J gave up 2 bases, with 11 bases separating them. The CDR3 extends over 16 amino acids. Germline V CDR1 and CDR2: SGHAT, FQNNGV.

This clonotype was seen many times. The chain combines TRBV20-1 with TRBJ2-7, with 9 bases identical to TRBD2. Trimming removed 1 base from V and 4 bases from J; junction bases left unmatched: 2. The V gene's germline CDR1 is DFQATT and CDR2 SNEGSKA (reference sequence). The CDR3 is made up of 13 amino acids. The DNA of the CDR3 is TGCAGTGCTAGAGGACTAGCGGTTTACGAGCAGTACTTC. Its protein product is CSARGLAVYEQYF.

V usage is TRBV15 and J usage is TRBJ1-5; unclear D gene. CDR3 length: 14 amino acids. V gave up 0 bases and J gave up 6 bases, with 9 bases separating them. Germline values: CDR1 LNHNV, CDR2 YYDKDF (reference sequence). CDR3 residues: CATSRDEGSQPQHF. The CDR3 DNA follows: TGTGCCACCAGCAGAGATGAAGGTTCTCAGCCCCAGCATTTT.

The V call is TRBV10-3, the J call TRBJ2-3; 8 bases map to TRBD1. The CDR3 spans 14 residues. Trimming took 3 bases from V and 6 from J; bases not matched to a gene: 5. Germline assignment: CDR1 ENHRY and CDR2 SYGVKD. The CDR3 here is CAISDRGQSDTQYF. The DNA of the CDR3 is TGTGCCATCAGTGACAGGGGGCAATCTGATACGCAGTATTTT.

This clonotype showed up just once. A much more abundant neighbour one base away suggests this may be a read error. The V and J genes are TRBV27 and TRBJ2-3; 7 nucleotides agree with TRBD1. Germline V gene sequence: CDR1 MNHEY, CDR2 SMNVEV (reference sequence). There are 13 residues in the CDR3. CDR3 protein: CANSLDRSGTQYF. CDR3 nucleotides: TGTGCCAACAGTTTGGACAGGTCGGGTACGCAGTATTTT.

The rearrangement uses TRBV12-3 or TRBV12-4 and TRBJ2-3; perhaps TRBD1 as D (6 bases). This CDR3 contains 15 residues. V shed 8 bases and J shed 5 bases, with 20 bases lying between them. CDR3 protein: CASALGALRGDTQYF. As DNA, the CDR3 is TGTGCCAGCGCCTTGGGGGCACTGCGTGGAGATACGCAGTATTTT.

The chain combines TRBV11-2 with TRBJ2-5, with D tentatively TRBD2 (6 bases). The CDR3 covers 16 residues. V lost 3 bases and J 0 bases, leaving 14 bases between the germline ends. CDR1 is SGHAT and CDR2 is FQNNGV in the germline V gene. In nucleotides, the CDR3 is TGTGCCAGCAGCTTGCGGGACTCTTTCTACCAAGAGACCCAGTACTTC. Protein sequence: CASSLRDSFYQETQYF. Full variable domain (outside the CDR3, taken from reference TRBV11-2 and TRBJ2-5): EAGVAQSPRYKIIEKRQSVAFWCNPISGHATLYWYQQILGQGPKLLIQFQNNGVVDDSQLPKDRFSAERLKGVDSTLKIQPAKLEDSAVYLCASSLRDSFYQETQYFGPGTRLLVL.

The J gene is TRBJ2-7, the V gene TRBV5-6; 12 bases are shared with TRBD1. There are 15 residues in the CDR3. The V segment lost 4 bases and the J segment 7 bases; nucleotides outside the gene matches: 9. Per the germline V gene, CDR1 is SGHDT and CDR2 is YYEEEE. The CDR3 DNA reads TGTGCCAGCAGCCGGGGACAGGGGGCGGAGGTTGAGCAGTACTTC. This encodes CASSRGQGAEVEQYF.

The genes are TRBV6-1 and TRBJ1-2, with 9 bases aligning to TRBD1. The CDR3 length is 17 residues. The V gene end was trimmed by 1 base and the J gene end by 2 bases; junction bases not matched to a gene: 8. Germline V gene data show CDR1 as MNHNS and CDR2 as SASEGT. CDR3 DNA: TGTGCCAGCAGTGAAGTAGTACAGGGGGCACCAAACTATGGCTACACCTTC. It is translated as CASSEVVQGAPNYGYTF.

As for this clonotype: A much larger clone lies a single base off, so this may be a read error. The chain carries TRBV6-5 and TRBJ2-5; 7 bases fit TRBD1. This CDR3 region has 13 residues. Germline lookup yields CDR1 MNHEY and CDR2 SVGAGI. The CDR3 reads CACSPTGLETQYF. The CDR3 nucleotides read TGTGCCTGCAGTCCGACAGGGTTAGAGACCCAGTACTTC.

The chain has TRBV27 and TRBJ2-7; no clear D. The CDR3 covers 13 residues. The germline gives CDR1 MNHEY, CDR2 SMNVEV (reference sequence). Between the trimmed V and J ends, which lost 5 bases and 7 bases, there was a span of 15 bases. CDR3 in amino acids: CASSPPPGMEQYF. The CDR3 region has the DNA TGTGCCAGCAGTCCCCCCCCGGGTATGGAGCAGTACTTC.

J is TRBJ2-5 and V is TRBV12-3 or TRBV12-4, with D possibly TRBD1 on 5 matching bases. Trimming removed 8 bases at V and 1 base at J, with 11 bases between. The CDR3 runs to 13 residues. CDR3 region: CASGMTAQETQYF. The CDR3 nucleotides are TGTGCCAGCGGCATGACAGCCCAAGAGACCCAGTACTTC.

The J gene is TRBJ2-2, the V gene TRBV28; D uncertain. Trimming took 6 bases from V and 3 from J, leaving 17 bases between them. CDR3 length equals 16 residues. CDR1 is MDHEN and CDR2 is SYDVKM in the germline V gene. The CDR3 DNA sequence: TGTGCCAGCAGGGATTACACCCGTGGGGACACCGGGGAGCTGTTTTTT. Translated: CASRDYTRGDTGELFF.

This clonotype was observed a handful of times. The gene calls are TRBV5-8 and TRBJ2-7; possible D gene TRBD1, 6 bases. This CDR3 has 16 amino acids. CDR1 is SGHTS and CDR2 is YDEGEE in the germline V gene. The germline V and J ends were trimmed by 2 bases and 0 bases, with 15 bases remaining between them. The CDR3 loop reads CASSFQGTSYSYEQYF. The CDR3 nucleotides are TGTGCCAGCAGCTTTCAGGGGACGTCTTACTCCTACGAGCAGTACTTC. The whole variable domain, filled in from reference TRBV5-8 and TRBJ2-7, reads EAGVTQSPTHLIKTRGQQATLRCSPISGHTSVYWYQQALGLGLQFLLWYDEGEERNRGNFPPRFSGRQFPNYSSELNVNALELEDSALYLCASSFQGTSYSYEQYFGPGTRLTVT.